This TCR beta chain was obtained from a study of T cell repertoires in cytomegalovirus infection. The CDR3 totals 15 residues. The germline CDR1 and CDR2 sequences are KGHDR and SFDVKD. The J segment lost 1 base and the V segment lost 3 bases, leaving 3 bases of the junction unmatched. TCRdb reanalysed the reads using MiXCR and keeps one entry per CDR3 protein. The data hold hundreds of thousands of distinct CDR3 sequences, with roughly 15% observed a single time. The sequence derives from a human donor in good health (CMV status not recorded). Some clones in this sample may be carry-over from other donors' samples. The material sequenced was PBMCs. The chain recombines TRBV24-1 with TRBJ2-5, with 8 bases identical to TRBD1. CDR3 in DNA: TGTGCCACCAGTGATCAGGGGGCAGGCCAAGAGACCCAGTACTTC. This translates into CATSDQGAGQETQYF.